Sequencing of this T cell receptor (beta chain) was carried out in a study of regulatory T cells in long-lasting Graves disease. Researchers made TCR beta libraries by using iRepertoire HTBI primers and running Arm-PCR on CDR3 regions. TCRdb called the multiplex PCR reads again in MiXCR, with one record for every CDR3 protein. The profile shows 400,000 to 500,000 distinct CDR3 sequences, 16% of them singletons. As to time point: newly diagnosed GD, antithyroid drugs for less than 3 months. From RNA extracted from PBMCs, the TCR library was made. Many counts were recorded for this clonotype. Trimming cost V 5 bases and J 1 base, with 12 bases left between them. Looked up from germline, CDR1 is SGHTA and CDR2 is FQGNSA. This CDR3 has 14 amino acids. The data also belong to a second study, concerning T cells in Graves' hyperthyroidism and ophthalmopathy.

This chain uses TRBV7-2 with TRBJ2-7, with D perhaps TRBD2 (5 bases). The receptor comes from a woman between 18 and 29 years old with Graves disease. The material was peripheral blood mononuclear cells (PBMCs), obtained at new diagnosis, from a patient treated with antithyroid drugs. In nucleotides, the CDR3 is TGTGCCAGCAGCCCAACTAGGGCGTCCTACGAGCAGTACTTC. Translation gives CASSPTRASYEQYF.